This T cell receptor (beta chain) was observed in a study of CD8+CD57+ T cells in acquired aplastic anemia. For the study at large: DNA per sorted CD4+ or CD8+ sample ranged roughly 0.19 to 30 ug, averaging around 3 ug.

Profiling of TCR beta VDJ combinations and CDR3 sequences used genomic DNA as template. TCRdb used MiXCR to reprocess the reads, holding one entry per CDR3 protein. The sample lists about 190,000 distinct CDR3 sequences, roughly half seen once, with roughly 15% in the top ten. V shed 6 bases, J shed 10 bases, and the junction held 9 bases outside the gene matches. The CDR3 sequence is 13 residues long. The rearrangement links TRBV12-3 or TRBV12-4 to TRBJ1-1, with 9 bases aligning to TRBD1. This clonotype was obtained from a human donor in good health, serving as a control. The sequencing sample was made of sorted CD4+, CD8+, or CD8+CD57+ T cells (not recorded which) from PBMCs. The DNA of the CDR3 is TGTGCCAGCAGAGGGGGACAGGGCGAAGGAGCTTTCTTT. This gives the protein CASRGGQGEGAFF.